These T cell receptor beta chains were read from a single sample in a study of cytomegalovirus exposure and HLA in healthy donors. The table came from immunoSEQ multiplex PCR; TCRdb's copy has only in-frame clones and leaves some out. Of approximately 82,000 clones in the sample, around 62% were seen once. Specimen: PBMCs. The receptors derive from a woman younger than 45 in good health and CMV-seropositive. CDR3s include the opening cysteine and the closing phenylalanine or tryptophan. D genes are given only for firm matches.

CDR3: CSGIPGQGAWEQYF
D: TRBD1
J: TRBJ2-7
V: TRBV29-1

CDR3: CASSRQGIMNTEAFF
D: TRBD1
J: TRBJ1-1
V: TRBV4-2

CDR3: CASSYSMSPAGSYEQYF
D: -
J: TRBJ2-7
V: TRBV11-1

CDR3: CASRGWEANQPQHF
D: -
J: TRBJ1-5
V: TRBV6-5

CDR3: CASSLRQDGAFF
D: -
J: TRBJ1-1
V: TRBV11-2

CDR3: CASSANRDREFNEAFF
D: TRBD1
J: TRBJ1-1
V: TRBV9

CDR3: CASEWGVGNQPQHF
D: -
J: TRBJ1-5
V: TRBV19

CDR3: CAWSVMGSYSYEQYF
D: -
J: TRBJ2-7
V: TRBV30

CDR3: CASSLQGALSGNTIYF
D: TRBD1
J: TRBJ1-3
V: TRBV5-1

CDR3: CASSVGVVGVNTEAFF
D: -
J: TRBJ1-1
V: TRBV9

CDR3: CASSFWDRETEAFF
D: TRBD1
J: TRBJ1-1
V: TRBV27

CDR3: CASWRGAGELFF
D: -
J: TRBJ2-2
V: TRBV7-9

CDR3: CASSLTIREDEQFF
D: TRBD2
J: TRBJ2-1
V: TRBV18

CDR3: CASSRSGANTEAFF
D: -
J: TRBJ1-1
V: TRBV7-8

CDR3: CAISDGTVGNQPQHF
D: TRBD1
J: TRBJ1-5
V: TRBV10-3

CDR3: CASSSRHLDRNTEAFF
D: -
J: TRBJ1-1
V: TRBV9

CDR3: CASSLAGNTEAFF
D: -
J: TRBJ1-1
V: TRBV5-1

CDR3: CASSVPGVSGELFF
D: -
J: TRBJ2-2
V: TRBV5-4

CDR3: CSVEDGEKNEKLFF
D: -
J: TRBJ1-4
V: TRBV29-1

CDR3: CASSLQGALSPLHF
D: TRBD1
J: TRBJ1-6
V: TRBV9

CDR3: CASSLGQGFGQPQHF
D: TRBD1
J: TRBJ1-5
V: TRBV5-1

CDR3: CASSSPREVAGNTIYF
D: -
J: TRBJ1-3
V: TRBV28

CDR3: CASSVRGSSNQPQHF
D: -
J: TRBJ1-5
V: TRBV2

CDR3: CASSPGGTRPDGYTF
D: -
J: TRBJ1-2
V: TRBV7-9

CDR3: CASSLVGWGNTF
D: -
J: TRBJ2-4
V: TRBV5-6

CDR3: CASSPSLANQETQYF
D: -
J: TRBJ2-5
V: TRBV18

CDR3: CASSLVWGGSGNTIYF
D: -
J: TRBJ1-3
V: TRBV7-2

CDR3: CASSRQGLYTGELFF
D: -
J: TRBJ2-2
V: TRBV19

CDR3: CASSKGGGSYNEQFF
D: TRBD2
J: TRBJ2-1
V: TRBV7-9

CDR3: CASSEWSGYGYTF
D: -
J: TRBJ1-2
V: TRBV25-1

CDR3: CASLEIFGQPQHF
D: -
J: TRBJ1-5
V: TRBV19

CDR3: CASNSGGPWYEQYF
D: -
J: TRBJ2-7
V: TRBV7-8

CDR3: CASSPRTSGTGELFF
D: TRBD2
J: TRBJ2-2
V: TRBV7-8

CDR3: CASSIVRGSANYGYTF
D: -
J: TRBJ1-2
V: TRBV19

CDR3: CASSVVGGHSGNTIYF
D: -
J: TRBJ1-3
V: TRBV9

CDR3: CASSPGQGYIQYF
D: TRBD1
J: TRBJ2-4
V: TRBV7-2

CDR3: CASSWGPGMNYGYTF
D: -
J: TRBJ1-2
V: TRBV5-6

CDR3: CASSWDSMNTEAFF
D: TRBD1
J: TRBJ1-1
V: TRBV19

CDR3: CASSQGFPGLGGETQYF
D: TRBD2
J: TRBJ2-5
V: TRBV4-3

CDR3: CASSLSGTGNTEAFF
D: TRBD1
J: TRBJ1-1
V: TRBV5-1

CDR3: CASSQGEGTPYEQYF
D: -
J: TRBJ2-7
V: TRBV4-1

CDR3: CASGPRWGEGGEQYF
D: -
J: TRBJ2-7
V: TRBV12-5

CDR3: CASRPGGLGGYTF
D: -
J: TRBJ1-2
V: TRBV6-5

CDR3: CASSFQQFTGSSGANVLTF
D: -
J: TRBJ2-6
V: TRBV5-5